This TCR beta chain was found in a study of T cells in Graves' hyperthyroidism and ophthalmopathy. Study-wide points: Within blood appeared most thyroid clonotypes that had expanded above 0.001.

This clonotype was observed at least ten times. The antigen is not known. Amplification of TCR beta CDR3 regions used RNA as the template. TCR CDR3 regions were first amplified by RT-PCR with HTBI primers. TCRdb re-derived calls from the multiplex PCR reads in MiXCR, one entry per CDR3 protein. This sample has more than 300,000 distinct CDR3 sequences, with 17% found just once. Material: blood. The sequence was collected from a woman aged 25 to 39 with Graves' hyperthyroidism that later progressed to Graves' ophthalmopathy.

CDR3 nucleotide sequence: TGTGCCAGCAGGGAGACCTCAGCAGGGTATAGCTCCTATAATTCACCCCTCCACTTT. Encoded protein: CASRETSAGYSSYNSPLHF. V and J are TRBV28 and TRBJ1-6, with TRBD1 as a possible D gene (5 bases). Deletions cut 6 bases from V and 0 bases from J, with 21 bases between. The CDR3 runs to 19 residues. Germline lookup yields CDR1 MDHEN and CDR2 SYDVKM. Full variable domain (outside the CDR3, taken from reference TRBV28 and TRBJ1-6): DVKVTQSSRYLVKRTGEKVFLECVQDMDHENMFWYRQDPGLGLRLIYFSYDVKMKEKGDIPEGYSVSREKKERFSLILESASTNQTSMYLCASRETSAGYSSYNSPLHFGNGTRLTVT.